The 2 T cell receptor beta chains below were found in one sample sequenced in a study of CD8+ T cells in alopecia areata. Treatment here: oral pan-JAK inhibitor, 5-10 mg twice daily. RNA was isolated and reverse transcribed to cDNA, the sequencing template. The protocol was immunoSEQ multiplex PCR, while the TCRdb copy is restricted to in-frame clones and leaves out a portion. The data contain around 100,000 clones, 70% to 85% of them singletons. The input for sequencing was CD8+ T cells sorted from blood, taken at approximately week 42, from a patient treated with tofacitinib. These receptors originate from a human donor with alopecia areata.

In DNA, the CDR3 is TGCGCCAGCAGCTTGGTGGGGACTGAGCAGTTCTTC. Protein sequence: CASSLVGTEQFF. The rearrangement joins TRBV5-1 to TRBJ2-1; either TRBD1 or TRBD2 may supply D (5 bases each). CDR3 length: 12 residues. Trimming took off 0 bases at V and 9 bases at J, with 7 bases between the two ends. Germline V gene data show CDR1 as SGHRS and CDR2 as YFSETQ.

This rearrangement joins TRBV12-5 to TRBJ1-5; TRBD1 might be the D (5 bases). The CDR3 is made up of 14 amino acids. Deletions cut 5 bases from V and 5 bases from J, with 13 bases between. CDR1 is LGHNT and CDR2 is FRNRAP in the germline V gene. In DNA form, the CDR3 reads TGTGCTAGTGGTGCTGACAGCCGGGATCAGCCCCAGCATTTT. It encodes CASGADSRDQPQHF.